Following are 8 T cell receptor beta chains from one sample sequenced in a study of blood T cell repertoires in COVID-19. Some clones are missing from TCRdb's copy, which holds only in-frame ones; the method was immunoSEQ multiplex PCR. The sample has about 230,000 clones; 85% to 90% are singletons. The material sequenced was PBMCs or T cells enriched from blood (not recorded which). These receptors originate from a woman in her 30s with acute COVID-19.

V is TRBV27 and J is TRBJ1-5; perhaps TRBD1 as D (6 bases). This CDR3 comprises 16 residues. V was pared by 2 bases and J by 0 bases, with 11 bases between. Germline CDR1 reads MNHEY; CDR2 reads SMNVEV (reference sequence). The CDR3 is CASSLLTGLSNQPQHF. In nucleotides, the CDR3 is TGTGCCAGCAGTTTACTGACAGGTCTTAGCAATCAGCCCCAGCATTTT.

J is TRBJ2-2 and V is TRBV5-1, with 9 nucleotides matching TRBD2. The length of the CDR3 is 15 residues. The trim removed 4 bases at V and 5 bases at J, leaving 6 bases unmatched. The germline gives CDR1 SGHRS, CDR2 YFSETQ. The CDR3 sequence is CASSVSGGPTGELFF. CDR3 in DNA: TGCGCCAGCAGCGTTAGCGGGGGCCCAACCGGGGAGCTGTTTTTT.

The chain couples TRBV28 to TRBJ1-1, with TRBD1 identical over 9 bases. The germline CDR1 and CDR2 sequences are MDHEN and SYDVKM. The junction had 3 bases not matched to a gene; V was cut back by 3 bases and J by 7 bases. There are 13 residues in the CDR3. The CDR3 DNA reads TGTGCCAGCAGTTTCGGACAGGGGATTGAAGCTTTCTTT. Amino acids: CASSFGQGIEAFF.

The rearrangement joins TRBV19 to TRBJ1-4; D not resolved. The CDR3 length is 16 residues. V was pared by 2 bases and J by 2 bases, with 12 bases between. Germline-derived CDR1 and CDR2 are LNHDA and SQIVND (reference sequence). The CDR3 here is CASSISQTTTNEKLFF. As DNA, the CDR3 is TGTGCCAGTAGTATATCCCAGACAACGACTAATGAAAAACTGTTTTTT.

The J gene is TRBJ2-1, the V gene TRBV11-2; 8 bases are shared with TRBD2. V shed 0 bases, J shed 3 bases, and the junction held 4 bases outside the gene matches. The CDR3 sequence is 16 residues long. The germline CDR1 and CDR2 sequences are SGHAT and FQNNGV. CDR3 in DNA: TGTGCCAGCAGCTTAGAGGCGGGGGGACTCTACAATGAGCAGTTCTTC. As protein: CASSLEAGGLYNEQFF.

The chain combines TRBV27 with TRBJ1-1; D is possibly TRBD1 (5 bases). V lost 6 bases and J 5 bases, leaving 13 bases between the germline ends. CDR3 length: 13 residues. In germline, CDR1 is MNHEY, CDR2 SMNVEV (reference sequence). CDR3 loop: CASRLGGRTEAFF. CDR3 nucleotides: TGTGCCAGCAGGCTGGGGGGTAGAACTGAAGCTTTCTTT.

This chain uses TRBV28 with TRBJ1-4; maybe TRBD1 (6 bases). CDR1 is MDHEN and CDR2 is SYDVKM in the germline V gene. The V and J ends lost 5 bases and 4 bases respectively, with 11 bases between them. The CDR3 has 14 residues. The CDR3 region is CASSPGQFNEKLFF. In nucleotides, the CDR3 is TGTGCCAGCAGTCCTGGACAGTTTAATGAAAAACTGTTTTTT.

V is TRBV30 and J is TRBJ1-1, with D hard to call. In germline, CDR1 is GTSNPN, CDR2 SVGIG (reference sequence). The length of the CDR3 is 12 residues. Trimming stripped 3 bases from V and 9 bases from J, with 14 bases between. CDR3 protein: CAWSAVGNQAFF. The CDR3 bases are TGTGCCTGGAGCGCGGTCGGTAATCAAGCTTTCTTT.